This section outlines one T cell receptor beta chain sequence together with its context. The data belong to a study of technical replicates of blood from a few donors. TCRdb's table, derived via immunoSEQ multiplex PCR, lists solely in-frame clones and lacks some. The sample shows 55,000 to 75,000 clones, 93% of them seen only once. CDR1 KGHSH and CDR2 LQKENI come from the germline V gene. The ends were cut back, 2 bases at V and 0 bases at J, with 4 bases in the middle. The CDR3 runs 13 residues. V usage is TRBV18 and J usage is TRBJ2-5; D not resolved. Input material: PBMCs. The receptor was derived from a human donor in good health. Some clones in this sample may be carry-over from other donors' samples. CDR3 sequence (DNA): TGTGCCAGCTCACCAGGCCACCAAGAGACCCAGTACTTC. Residues: CASSPGHQETQYF.